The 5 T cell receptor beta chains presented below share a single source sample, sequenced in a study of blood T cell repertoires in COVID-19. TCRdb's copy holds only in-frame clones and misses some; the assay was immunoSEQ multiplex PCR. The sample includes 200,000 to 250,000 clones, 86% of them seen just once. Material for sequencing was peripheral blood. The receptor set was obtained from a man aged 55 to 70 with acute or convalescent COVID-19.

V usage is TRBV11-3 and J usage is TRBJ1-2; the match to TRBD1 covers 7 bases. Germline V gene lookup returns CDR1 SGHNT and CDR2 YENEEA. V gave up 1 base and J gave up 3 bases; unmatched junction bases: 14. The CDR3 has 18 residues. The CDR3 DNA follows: TGTGCCAGCAGCTTAGGCCTAAAGACAGGGTTTCTAGACTATGGCTACACCTTC. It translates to CASSLGLKTGFLDYGYTF. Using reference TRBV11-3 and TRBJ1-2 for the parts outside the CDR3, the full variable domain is EAGVVQSPRYKIIEKKQPVAFWCNPISGHNTLYWYLQNLGQGPELLIRYENEEAVDDSQLPKDRFSAERLKGVDSTLKIQPAELGDSAVYLCASSLGLKTGFLDYGYTFGSGTRLTVV.

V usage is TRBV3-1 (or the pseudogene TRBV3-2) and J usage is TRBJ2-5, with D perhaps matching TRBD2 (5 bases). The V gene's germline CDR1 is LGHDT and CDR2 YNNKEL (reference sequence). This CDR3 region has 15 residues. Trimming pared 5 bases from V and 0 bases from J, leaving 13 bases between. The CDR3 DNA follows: TGTGCCAGCAGCGCCCGGACTCAGTACCAAGAGACCCAGTACTTC. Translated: CASSARTQYQETQYF.

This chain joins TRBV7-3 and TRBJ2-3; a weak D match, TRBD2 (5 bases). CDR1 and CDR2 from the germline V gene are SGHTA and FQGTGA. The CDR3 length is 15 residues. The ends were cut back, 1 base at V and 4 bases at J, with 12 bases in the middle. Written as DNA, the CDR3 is TGTGCCAGCAGCTTAATGGGAGCTGGGGCAGATACGCAGTATTTT. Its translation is CASSLMGAGADTQYF.

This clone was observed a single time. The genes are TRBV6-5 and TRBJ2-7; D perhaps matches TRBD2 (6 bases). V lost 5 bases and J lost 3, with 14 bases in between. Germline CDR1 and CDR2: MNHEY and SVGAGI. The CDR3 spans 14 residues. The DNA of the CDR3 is TGTGCCAGCAGTATCCTAGGGACTCACTACGAGCAGTACTTC. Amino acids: CASSILGTHYEQYF.

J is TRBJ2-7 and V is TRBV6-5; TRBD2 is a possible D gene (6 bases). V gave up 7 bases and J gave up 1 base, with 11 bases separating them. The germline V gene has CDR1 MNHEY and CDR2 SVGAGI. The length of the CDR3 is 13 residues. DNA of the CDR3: TGTGCCAGCACCACCGGAGGGTCCTACGAGCAGTACTTC. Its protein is CASTTGGSYEQYF.